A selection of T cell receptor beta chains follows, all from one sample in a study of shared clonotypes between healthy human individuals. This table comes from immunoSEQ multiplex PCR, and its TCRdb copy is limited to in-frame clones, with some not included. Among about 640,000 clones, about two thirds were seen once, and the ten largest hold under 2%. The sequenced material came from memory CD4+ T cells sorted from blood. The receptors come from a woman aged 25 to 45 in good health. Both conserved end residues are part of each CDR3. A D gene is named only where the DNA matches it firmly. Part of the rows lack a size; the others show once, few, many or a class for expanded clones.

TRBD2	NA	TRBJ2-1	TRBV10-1	TGCGCCAGCAGTAAAGCGGGAGGGTACAATGAGCAGTTCTTC	CASSKAGGYNEQFF
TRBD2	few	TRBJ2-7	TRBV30	TGTGCCTGGAGGACCGGACTAGCTTACGAGCAGTACTTC	CAWRTGLAYEQYF
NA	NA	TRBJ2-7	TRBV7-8	TGTGCCAGCAGCCCCTTAGGGGGTTCCTACGAGCAGTACTTC	CASSPLGGSYEQYF
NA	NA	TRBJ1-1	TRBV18	TGTGCCAGCTCACCCCCTCAGGGGAACACTGAAGCTTTCTTT	CASSPPQGNTEAFF
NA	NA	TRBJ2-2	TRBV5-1	TGCGCCAGCAGCTTGGCCGGAGCGGCGAACACCGGGGAGCTGTTTTTT	CASSLAGAANTGELFF
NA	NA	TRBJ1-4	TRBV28	TGTGCCAGCAGTTTAAAGGGGTTAGATTGGAAACTGTTTTTT	CASSLKGLDWKLFF
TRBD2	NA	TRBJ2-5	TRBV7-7	TGTGCCAGCAGCTCTGGAGCTAGCGGGGCACAAGAGACCCAGTACTTC	CASSSGASGAQETQYF
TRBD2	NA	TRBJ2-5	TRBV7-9	TGTGCCAGCAGCTCCTCCGGACTAGCGGGAGTAGAGACCCAGTACTTC	CASSSSGLAGVETQYF
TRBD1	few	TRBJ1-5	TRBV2	TGTGCCAGCAGCGGGACAGGGGGCAATCAGCCCCAGCATTTT	CASSGTGGNQPQHF
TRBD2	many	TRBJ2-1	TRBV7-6	TGTGCCAGCAGCGCGGGACTAGCGGGAGTAGGTGAGCAGTTCTTC	CASSAGLAGVGEQFF
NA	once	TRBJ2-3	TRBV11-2	TGTGCCAGCAGCTCCGCAGCAGGGGCCCACACAGATACGCAGTATTTT	CASSSAAGAHTDTQYF
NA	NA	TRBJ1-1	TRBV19	TGTGCCAGTAGTATCAGGCGGGGCACTGAAGCTTTCTTT	CASSIRRGTEAFF
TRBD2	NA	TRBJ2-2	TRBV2	TGTGCCAGCACGGGACTAGCCAACACCGGGGAGCTGTTTTTT	CASTGLANTGELFF
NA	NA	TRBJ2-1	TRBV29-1	TGCAGCGTCGGAGAGGGAGGTTGGGATGAGCAGTTCTTC	CSVGEGGWDEQFF
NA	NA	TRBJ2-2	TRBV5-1	TGCGCCAGCAGCTTTGGAACCCAGACCGGGGAGCTGTTTTTT	CASSFGTQTGELFF
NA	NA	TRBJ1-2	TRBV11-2	TGTGCCAGCAGCTTAGATGGGGAACCCTGGGGCTACACCTTC	CASSLDGEPWGYTF
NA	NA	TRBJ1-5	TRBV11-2	TGTGCCAGCAGCTTAGGGGGGCAGCATAGCAATCAGCCTCAGCATTTT	CASSLGGQHSNQPQHF
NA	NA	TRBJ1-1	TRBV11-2	TGTGCCAGCAGCTCGGACGTAAACACTGAAGCTTTCTTT	CASSSDVNTEAFF
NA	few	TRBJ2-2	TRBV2	TGTGCCAGCAGTGTTATACGGAACACCGGGGAGCTGTTTTTT	CASSVIRNTGELFF
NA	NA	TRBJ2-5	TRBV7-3	TGTGCCAGCAGCCCCATGAGATCGGAGACCCAGTACTTC	CASSPMRSETQYF
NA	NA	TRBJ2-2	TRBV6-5	TGTGCCAGCAGTTTCCGTCACCCGAACACCGGGGAGCTGTTTTTT	CASSFRHPNTGELFF
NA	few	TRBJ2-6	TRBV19	TGTGCCAGTATAGAGGCACCCGGGGCCAACGTCCTGACTTTC	CASIEAPGANVLTF
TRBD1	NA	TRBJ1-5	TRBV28	TGTGCCAGCAGTTCACAGGGGATAGACAATCAGCCCCAGCATTTT	CASSSQGIDNQPQHF
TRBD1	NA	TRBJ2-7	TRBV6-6	TGTGCCAGCAGTTCCGTCAACAGGGGACGTCTGCACGAGCAGTACTTC	CASSSVNRGRLHEQYF
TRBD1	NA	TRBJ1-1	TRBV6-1	TGTGCCAGCGAGGGACAGACCGTTGAAGCTTTCTTT	CASEGQTVEAFF
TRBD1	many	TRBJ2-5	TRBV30	TGTGCCTGGAGTAAGGGGACAGCCGGGTTTGAGTACTACTTC	CAWSKGTAGFEYYF
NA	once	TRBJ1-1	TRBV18	TGTGCCAGCTCCGGGGGGGCCTCGATCACTGAAGCTTTCTTT	CASSGGASITEAFF
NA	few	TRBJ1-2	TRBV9	TGTGCCAGCAGCCCCGGGACTTACTATGGCTACACCTTC	CASSPGTYYGYTF
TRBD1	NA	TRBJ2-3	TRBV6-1	TGTGCCAGCAGTTTGGACAGGCCCTCCACAGATACGCAGTATTTT	CASSLDRPSTDTQYF
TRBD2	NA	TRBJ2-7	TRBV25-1	TGTGCCAGCAGTGAGCTCACCGGGACTAGCGGGAGGGGCGAGCAGTACTTC	CASSELTGTSGRGEQYF
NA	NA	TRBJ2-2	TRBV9	TGTGCCAGCAGCGTAGACCAGGGGCTGAACACCGGGGAGCTGTTTTTT	CASSVDQGLNTGELFF
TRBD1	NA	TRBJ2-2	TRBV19	TGTGCCAGTAGTAACCCGCCGGGACAGGGGATAACCGGGGAGCTGTTTTTT	CASSNPPGQGITGELFF
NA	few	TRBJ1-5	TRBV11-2	TGTGCCAGCAGCTTAGCGAGCAATCAGCCCCAGCATTTT	CASSLASNQPQHF
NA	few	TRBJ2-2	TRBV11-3	TGTGCCAGCAGCTTAAAATCTTGGGGGTCTAGTGATACCGGGGAGCTGTTTTTT	CASSLKSWGSSDTGELFF
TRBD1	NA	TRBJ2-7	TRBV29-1	TGCAGCGCTGTGGGGGACAGAAACTACGAGCAGTACTTC	CSAVGDRNYEQYF
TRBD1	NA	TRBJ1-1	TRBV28	TGTGCCAGCAGGGGACAGCTTGAAGCTTTCTTT	CASRGQLEAFF
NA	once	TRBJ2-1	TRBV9	TGTGCCAGCAGCGTAGGGGGAGGAACCGACAATGAGCAGTTCTTC	CASSVGGGTDNEQFF
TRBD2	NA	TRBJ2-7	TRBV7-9	TGTGCCAGCAGCTTTGCGGGGGAGGACTACGAGCAGTACTTC	CASSFAGEDYEQYF
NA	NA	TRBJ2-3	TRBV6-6	TGTGCCAGCAGTTACGGAGGGGGGGGAACAGATACGCAGTATTTT	CASSYGGGGTDTQYF
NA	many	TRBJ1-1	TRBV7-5	TGTGTCAGAAGCTTAGTCGGACAAAGAAGCTGGACAGACCACACTGAAGCTTTCTTT	CVRSLVGQRSWTDHTEAFF